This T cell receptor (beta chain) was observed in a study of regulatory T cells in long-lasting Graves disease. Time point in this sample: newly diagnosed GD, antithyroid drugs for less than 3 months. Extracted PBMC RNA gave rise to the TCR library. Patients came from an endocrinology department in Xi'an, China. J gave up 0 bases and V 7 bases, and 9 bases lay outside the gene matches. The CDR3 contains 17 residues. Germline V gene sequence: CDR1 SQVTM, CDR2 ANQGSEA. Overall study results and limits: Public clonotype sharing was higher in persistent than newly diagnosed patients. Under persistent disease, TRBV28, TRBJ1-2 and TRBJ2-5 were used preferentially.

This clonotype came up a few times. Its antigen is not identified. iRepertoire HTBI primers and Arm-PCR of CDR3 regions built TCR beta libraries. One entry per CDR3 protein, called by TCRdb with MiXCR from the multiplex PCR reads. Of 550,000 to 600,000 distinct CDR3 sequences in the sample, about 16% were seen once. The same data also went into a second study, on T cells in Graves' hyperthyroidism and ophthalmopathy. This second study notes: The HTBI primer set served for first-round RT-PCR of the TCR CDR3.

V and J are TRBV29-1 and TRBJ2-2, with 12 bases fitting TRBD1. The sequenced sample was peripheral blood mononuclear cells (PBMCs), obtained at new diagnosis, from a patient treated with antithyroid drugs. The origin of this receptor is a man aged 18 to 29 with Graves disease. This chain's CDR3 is CSAGGQGATANTGELFF. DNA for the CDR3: TGCAGCGCGGGGGGACAGGGGGCGACGGCGAACACCGGGGAGCTGTTTTTT.